This T cell receptor (beta chain) is from a study of technical replicates of blood from a few donors. TCRdb's copy holds only in-frame clones and misses some; the assay was immunoSEQ multiplex PCR. Here the sample spans some 80,000 clones, about 97% being singletons. The ends were cut back, 1 base at V and 5 bases at J, with 11 bases in the middle. CDR1 is SGHAT, CDR2 FQNNGV, per germline. CDR3 length: 14 residues. V usage is TRBV11-2 and J usage is TRBJ1-2; D unresolved. The sample consisted of T cells isolated from PBMCs. The sequence was collected from a human donor in good health. CDR3 region: CASSLGTSGYGYTF. The CDR3 DNA is TGTGCCAGCAGCTTAGGGACGTCGGGGTATGGCTACACCTTC. The variable domain in full, completed from reference TRBV11-2 and TRBJ1-2, reads EAGVAQSPRYKIIEKRQSVAFWCNPISGHATLYWYQQILGQGPKLLIQFQNNGVVDDSQLPKDRFSAERLKGVDSTLKIQPAKLEDSAVYLCASSLGTSGYGYTFGSGTRLTVV.